This TCR beta chain is drawn from a study of T cells in Graves' hyperthyroidism and ophthalmopathy. Study outcomes and limitations: Most expanded thyroid clonotypes above 0.001 recurred in blood.

The V gene's germline CDR1 is SGHAT and CDR2 FQDESV (reference sequence). This CDR3 is built from 18 residues. Template material for amplifying TCR beta CDR3 regions consisted of RNA transcripts. The HTBI primer set served for first-round RT-PCR of the TCR CDR3. TCRdb reanalysed the multiplex PCR reads using MiXCR and keeps one entry per CDR3 protein. The repertoire holds more than 500,000 distinct CDR3 sequences, with roughly 16% as singletons. In the case of this clonotype: Its antigen remains unknown. A read error may produce the germline difference seen at one junction end.

Used for diagnoses were clinical symptoms, serum thyroxine and TRAb, thyroid ultrasound and orbital computed tomography. Source material: blood. J is TRBJ2-6 and V is TRBV11-1; tentatively, D is TRBD1 or TRBD2 (5 bases each). The sequence came from a woman under 40 with Graves' ophthalmopathy. CDR3 coding DNA: TGCGCCAGCAGCCAAGGGAGTAGGGGCTCCTCTGGGGCCAACGTCCTGACTTTC. Protein: CASSQGSRGSSGANVLTF. The full variable domain, completed using reference TRBV11-1 and TRBJ2-6, is EAEVAQSPRYKITEKSQAVAFWCDPISGHATLYWYRQILGQGPELLVQFQDESVVDDSQLPKDRFSAERLKGVDSTLKIQPAELGDSAMYLCASSQGSRGSSGANVLTFGAGSRLTVL.